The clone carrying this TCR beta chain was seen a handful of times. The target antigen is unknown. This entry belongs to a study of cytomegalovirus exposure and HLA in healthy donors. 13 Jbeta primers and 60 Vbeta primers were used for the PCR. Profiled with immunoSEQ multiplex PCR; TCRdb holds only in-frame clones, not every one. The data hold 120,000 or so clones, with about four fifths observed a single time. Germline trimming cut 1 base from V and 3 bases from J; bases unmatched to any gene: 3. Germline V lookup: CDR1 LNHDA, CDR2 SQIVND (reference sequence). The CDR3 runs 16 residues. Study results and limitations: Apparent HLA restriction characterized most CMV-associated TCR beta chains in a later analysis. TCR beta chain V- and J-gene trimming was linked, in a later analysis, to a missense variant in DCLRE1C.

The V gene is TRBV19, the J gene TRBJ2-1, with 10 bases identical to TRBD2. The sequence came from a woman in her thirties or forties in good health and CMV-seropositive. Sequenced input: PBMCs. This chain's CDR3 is CASSIALAGGYNEQFF. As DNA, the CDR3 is TGTGCCAGTAGTATAGCTTTAGCGGGAGGCTACAATGAGCAGTTCTTC.